This T cell receptor beta chain came from a study of T cell responses to AZD1222 COVID-19 vaccine. The CDR3 runs to 16 residues. Trimming shortened V by 4 bases and J by 7 bases, and 17 bases separated the two germline ends. Per the germline V gene, CDR1 is KGHSY and CDR2 is FQNENV. Produced via immunoSEQ multiplex PCR; TCRdb's table is partial and in-frame only. The sample records roughly 120,000 clones, about nine tenths being singletons. This TCR came from an adult who received the AZD1222 COVID-19 vaccine. V and J are TRBV16 and TRBJ1-6, with D possibly being TRBD1 (6 bases). Specimen: peripheral blood, collected 28 days after the second AZD1222 dose. The CDR3 protein is CASSLDRPLGNSPLHF. CDR3 DNA: TGTGCCAGCAGCCTCGACAGGCCCCTGGGGAATTCACCCCTCCACTTT. The variable domain in full, with the rest retrieved from reference TRBV16 and TRBJ1-6, is GEEVAQTPKHLVRGEGQKAKLYCAPIKGHSYVFWYQQVLKNEFKFLISFQNENVFDETGMPKERFSAKCLPNSPCSLEIQATKLEDSAVYFCASSLDRPLGNSPLHFGNGTRLTVT.